What follows are 32 T cell receptor beta chains derived from one specimen sequenced in a study of cytomegalovirus exposure and HLA in healthy donors. The PCR used 60 Vbeta and 13 Jbeta primers. Produced via immunoSEQ multiplex PCR; TCRdb's table is partial and in-frame only. The sample consists of around 130,000 clones, 65% to 80% of them appearing once. Sequenced input: PBMCs. The receptor source for this set is a woman aged 40-49 years in good health and CMV-seronegative.

The V call is TRBV7-9, the J call TRBJ2-3, with 8 nucleotides matching TRBD2. The CDR3 is 14 residues long. Germline values: CDR1 SEHNR, CDR2 FQNEAQ (reference sequence). With V trimmed by 4 bases and J by 5 bases, 5 bases remained unmatched. The CDR3 DNA is TGTGCCAGCAGCTCGCCGGGACTAGGAGATACGCAGTATTTT. This codes for CASSSPGLGDTQYF.

The V and J genes are TRBV15 and TRBJ1-2; 7 bases align to TRBD1. The CDR3 is made up of 14 amino acids. With V trimmed by 5 bases and J by 5 bases, 8 bases remained unmatched. From germline, CDR1 is LNHNV and CDR2 YYDKDF (reference sequence). The CDR3 DNA reads as TGTGCCACCAGCCAAAGACAGGGCTGGTATGGCTACACCTTC. Encoded protein: CATSQRQGWYGYTF.

The chain uses TRBV28 and TRBJ2-7, with a possible D match to TRBD2 (7 bases). The CDR3 is made up of 14 amino acids. Per germline, CDR1 MDHEN and CDR2 SYDVKM. V lost 3 bases, J lost 9 bases, and 18 bases lay in between. CDR3 sequence reads: CASSLAGGGGVQYF. The CDR3 DNA is TGTGCCAGCAGTTTGGCTGGGGGAGGGGGTGTGCAGTACTTC.

This chain connects TRBV2 to TRBJ2-4; D possibly corresponds to TRBD2 (6 bases). V lost 4 bases, J lost 4 bases, and 17 bases lay in between. This CDR3 has 16 residues. Germline CDR1 and CDR2: SNHLY and FYNNEI. Here the CDR3 reads CASSGAREGGKNIQYF. DNA for the CDR3: TGTGCCAGCAGTGGAGCCAGGGAAGGAGGGAAAAACATTCAGTACTTC.

In its sample, this clone was seen a few times. The gene calls are TRBV7-9 and TRBJ1-2; D ambiguous. CDR3 length equals 14 residues. Per germline, CDR1 SEHNR and CDR2 FQNEAQ (reference sequence). The V end was cut by 3 bases, the J end by 6 bases, with 14 bases between. This CDR3 is CASSFELPEDGYTF. CDR3 nucleotide sequence: TGTGCCAGCAGCTTTGAGCTTCCAGAGGATGGCTACACCTTC.

This clone was seen only once. The chain combines TRBV5-6 with TRBJ2-1, with TRBD2 identical over 11 bases. This CDR3 has 18 amino acids. Germline trimming cut 7 bases from V and 0 bases from J; bases unmatched to any gene: 12. Germline CDR1 and CDR2: SGHDT and YYEEEE. CDR3 sequence (DNA): TGTGCCAGCCCCCCTTGGACTAGCGGGTTCTTCTCCTACAATGAGCAGTTCTTC. Translation: CASPPWTSGFFSYNEQFF.

V gene TRBV19 combines with J gene TRBJ2-7, with 8 bases that match TRBD2. Germline CDR1 and CDR2: LNHDA and SQIVND (reference sequence). The CDR3 has 12 residues. Losses at the gene ends were 5 bases for V and 9 bases for J; bases not matched to a gene: 6. Here the CDR3 reads CASSPIGGVQYF. The CDR3, as DNA: TGTGCCAGTAGTCCCATCGGGGGGGTGCAGTACTTC.

This clone was picked up one time. An end of the junction differs from the germline gene, which may be a read error. The V gene is TRBV11-2, the J gene TRBJ2-7; 7 positions match TRBD2. Germline V gene lookup returns CDR1 SGHAT and CDR2 FQNNGV. CDR3 size: 16 residues. In DNA form, the CDR3 reads TGTGCCAGCAGTTTAGGGGCGGGGAGCGGGGTCAACGAGCAGTACTTC. It codes for CASSLGAGSGVNEQYF.

The chain links TRBV7-8 to TRBJ1-1, with TRBD1 matching 7 bases. V lost 5 bases and J lost 6; bases outside the gene matches: 3. CDR3 length equals 12 residues. The germline gives CDR1 SGHVS, CDR2 FQNEAQ. The chain's CDR3 is CASSIRGAEAFF. The DNA of the CDR3 is TGTGCCAGCAGCATCAGGGGGGCTGAAGCTTTCTTT.

The CDR3: CASSSTSGGPNEQFF. In nucleotides, the CDR3 is TGTGCCAGCAGTTCGACTAGCGGGGGTCCCAATGAGCAGTTCTTC. The chain couples TRBV27 to TRBJ2-1; 12 nucleotides align to TRBD2. The CDR3 is 15 residues long. CDR1 and CDR2 from the germline V gene are MNHEY and SMNVEV (reference sequence). The V gene end was trimmed by 4 bases and the J gene end by 6 bases; junction bases not matched to a gene: 4.

V and J are TRBV4-1 and TRBJ2-3, with D perhaps TRBD2 (7 bases). The germline V gene encodes CDR1 MGHRA and CDR2 YSYEKL. The V and J ends lost 1 base and 1 base respectively, with 15 bases between them. The CDR3 is 17 residues long. CDR3 sequence (DNA): TGCGCCAGCAGCCAAGCCTTCTCGGGGGGCGGCACAGATACGCAGTATTTT. Its translation: CASSQAFSGGGTDTQYF.

This clone was seen more than once but under ten times. V and J are TRBV28 and TRBJ1-4; 7 bases map to TRBD1. The CDR3 has 13 amino acids. Germline V lookup: CDR1 MDHEN, CDR2 SYDVKM. The V gene end was trimmed by 10 bases and the J gene end by 5 bases; junction bases not matched to a gene: 7. This chain's CDR3 is CAIPDRENEKLFF. CDR3 bases: TGTGCCATCCCCGACAGGGAGAATGAAAAACTGTTTTTT.

This chain connects TRBV5-1 to TRBJ2-3, with 9 bases identical to TRBD2. The CDR3 contains 16 residues. Germline V gene lookup returns CDR1 SGHRS and CDR2 YFSETQ. Losses at the gene ends were 4 bases for V and 5 bases for J; bases not matched to a gene: 11. CDR3 DNA: TGCGCCAGCAGCCCCAACGCGGGAGGGCCGGGAGATACGCAGTATTTT. Its translation is CASSPNAGGPGDTQYF.

The rearrangement joins TRBV4-1 to TRBJ2-1; 11 nucleotides line up with TRBD2. This CDR3 has 17 amino acids. V lost 0 bases to trimming and J lost 4 bases; unmatched junction nucleotides: 5. The germline CDR1 and CDR2 sequences are MGHRA and YSYEKL. CDR3 coding DNA: TGCGCCAGCAGCCAAGATTGGGGACTAGCGGTTTACAATGAGCAGTTCTTC. Encoded protein: CASSQDWGLAVYNEQFF.

The chain joins TRBV18 to TRBJ2-3; 7 nucleotides line up with TRBD2. Germline lookup yields CDR1 KGHSH and CDR2 LQKENI. V lost 2 bases to trimming and J lost 0 bases; unmatched junction nucleotides: 2. CDR3 size: 15 residues. The CDR3 DNA is TGTGCCAGCTCACCAAGGGGAGGGAGCACAGATACGCAGTATTTT. Encoded protein: CASSPRGGSTDTQYF.

This chain joins TRBV19 and TRBJ2-2, with 9 bases matching TRBD2. The CDR3 has 16 amino acids. Germline V gene lookup returns CDR1 LNHDA and CDR2 SQIVND (reference sequence). Losses at the gene ends were 8 bases for V and 7 bases for J; bases not matched to a gene: 14. The CDR3 sequence is CASYFAGTSKVGELFF. The CDR3 DNA sequence: TGTGCCAGTTATTTCGCCGGGACTAGCAAGGTCGGGGAGCTGTTTTTT.

This clone was recorded once. This chain uses TRBV18 with TRBJ2-3, with 12 bases fitting TRBD2. With V trimmed by 3 bases and J by 5 bases, 9 bases remained unmatched. This CDR3 is built from 17 residues. Germline V gene lookup returns CDR1 KGHSH and CDR2 LQKENI. The CDR3 DNA is TGTGCCAGCTCACCCTCGACTAGCGGGAGAGACAAAGATACGCAGTATTTT. Translation gives CASSPSTSGRDKDTQYF.

This clone was counted between two and nine times. The V and J genes are TRBV5-4 and TRBJ2-2; tentative D call: TRBD1 (6 bases). The length of the CDR3 is 17 residues. V was shortened by 2 bases and J by 2 bases, with 16 bases between the two germline ends. Per the germline V gene, CDR1 is SGHNT and CDR2 is YYREEE (reference sequence). The CDR3, as DNA: TGTGCCAGCAGCTTTAGACAGGACCCGATAAACACCGGGGAGCTGTTTTTT. This codes for CASSFRQDPINTGELFF.

For this clone: Germline and junction disagree at one end, which may indicate a read error. Other nucleotide sequences from this sample produce the same CDR3. This sequence joins TRBV18 and TRBJ2-3; D may be TRBD2 (5 bases). This CDR3 is 16 amino acids long. Looked up from germline, CDR1 is KGHSH and CDR2 is LQKENI. CDR3 residues: CASSPGGRDSTDTQYF. The DNA for the CDR3 is TGTGCCAGCTCACCAGGAGGAAGGGATAGCACAGACACGCAGTATTTT.

The V and J genes are TRBV27 and TRBJ1-3, with a weak D call TRBD1 (6 bases). Germline assignment: CDR1 MNHEY and CDR2 SMNVEV (reference sequence). The CDR3 sequence is 14 residues long. V was shortened by 7 bases and J by 7 bases, with 17 bases between the two germline ends. The CDR3 region is CASKGSRTANTIYF. CDR3 coding DNA: TGTGCCAGCAAAGGGAGCAGGACAGCCAACACCATATATTTT.

This clone turned up a few times. The V gene is TRBV29-1, the J gene TRBJ1-2; possibly TRBD1 for D (6 bases). CDR1 is SQVTM, CDR2 ANQGSEA, per germline. CDR3 length equals 13 residues. The V end was cut by 3 bases, the J end by 4 bases, with 12 bases between. Here the CDR3 reads CSVDEGGIYGYTF. CDR3 coding DNA: TGCAGCGTTGATGAGGGGGGGATCTATGGCTACACCTTC.

The chain links TRBV10-3 to TRBJ1-3; D possibly corresponds to TRBD1 (5 bases). The germline V gene has CDR1 ENHRY and CDR2 SYGVKD. V lost 11 bases to trimming and J lost 1 base, with 12 bases between them. CDR3 length: 13 residues. The CDR3 spells CAATQGSGNTIYF. The CDR3 DNA sequence: TGTGCCGCCACGCAGGGTTCTGGAAACACCATATATTTT.

The V and J genes are TRBV6-1 and TRBJ1-1; 8 nucleotides align to TRBD1. This CDR3 is built from 11 residues. V dropped 11 bases and J dropped 3; count of bases not matched to a gene: 2. Germline V CDR1 and CDR2: MNHNS, SASEGT. The CDR3 spells CAGQGHTEAFF. CDR3 nucleotides: TGTGCCGGACAGGGACACACTGAAGCTTTCTTT.

The chain joins TRBV7-3 to TRBJ2-7, with D maybe TRBD1 (6 bases). Trimming removed 0 bases at V and 7 bases at J, with 19 bases between. CDR1 SGHTA and CDR2 FQGTGA come from the germline V gene. The CDR3 runs to 16 residues. The CDR3 nucleotides are TGTGCCAGCAGCTTAACCGCCAGGGGCCTCTTTGGGGAGCAGTACTTC. This codes for CASSLTARGLFGEQYF.

This chain links TRBV27 with TRBJ2-2; 11 positions agree with TRBD1. CDR1 MNHEY and CDR2 SMNVEV come from the germline V gene (reference sequence). The CDR3 is 15 residues long. The V and J ends lost 5 bases and 7 bases, in that order; junction bases with no gene match: 6. CDR3 in amino acids: CASSHWTGGHGELFF. CDR3 bases: TGTGCCAGCAGTCACTGGACAGGGGGCCACGGGGAGCTGTTTTTT.

The chain joins TRBV28 to TRBJ1-4, with a possible D match to TRBD1 (6 bases). Germline V gene sequence: CDR1 MDHEN, CDR2 SYDVKM. V gave up 7 bases and J gave up 6 bases, with 12 bases separating them. The CDR3 consists of 13 residues. The CDR3 nucleotides are TGTGCCAGCAAGGGGGTTGGAGATGAAAAACTGTTTTTT. Translating it yields CASKGVGDEKLFF.

V is TRBV28 and J is TRBJ1-6; 10 bases agree with TRBD1. Germline CDR1 MDHEN, CDR2 SYDVKM. The CDR3 covers 15 residues. V shed 6 bases and J 8 bases; nucleotides not matched to a gene: 7. The CDR3 protein is CASSSRDRGDSPLHF. Written as DNA, the CDR3 is TGTGCCAGCAGCTCTAGGGACAGGGGTGATTCACCCCTCCACTTT.

The rearrangement uses TRBV4-2 and TRBJ1-2; 7 nucleotides align to TRBD1. The germline V gene encodes CDR1 LGHNA and CDR2 YNFKEQ. CDR3 length: 15 amino acids. V trimming: 1 base; J trimming: 7 bases; junction bases outside the gene matches: 9. The CDR3 DNA reads as TGTGCCAGCAGCCAAGGTGACAGGGTTGGCGGTGGCTACACCTTC. It specifies CASSQGDRVGGGYTF.

The chain is built from TRBV28 and TRBJ2-7; 7 positions agree with TRBD2. The CDR3 spans 13 residues. In germline, CDR1 is MDHEN, CDR2 SYDVKM. The V gene end was trimmed by 8 bases and the J gene end by 3 bases; junction bases not matched to a gene: 7. Here the CDR3 DNA reads TGTGCCAGCTGGAAGCGGGACCACTACGAGCAGTACTTC. Protein product: CASWKRDHYEQYF.

The rearrangement joins TRBV10-1 to TRBJ2-7; 11 positions match TRBD1. CDR1 WNHNN and CDR2 SYGVQD come from the germline V gene (reference sequence). The V segment lost 3 bases and the J segment 6 bases; nucleotides outside the gene matches: 7. This CDR3 comprises 15 residues. CDR3 bases: TGCGCCAGCAGTGAAGCGGGACAGGGGGACTCCGAGCAGTACTTC. Translating gives CASSEAGQGDSEQYF.

The genes are TRBV30 and TRBJ1-1, with 7 positions matching TRBD1. V shed 2 bases and J 4 bases; nucleotides not matched to a gene: 1. Germline V gene data show CDR1 as GTSNPN and CDR2 as SVGIG (reference sequence). The CDR3 covers 12 residues. The CDR3 protein is CAWSSGGTEAFF. In DNA, the CDR3 is TGTGCCTGGAGTTCAGGGGGCACTGAAGCTTTCTTT.

The rearrangement links TRBV5-1 to TRBJ2-7; 7 bases match TRBD1. This CDR3 has 14 amino acids. Germline assignment: CDR1 SGHRS and CDR2 YFSETQ. V lost 3 bases and J lost 0; bases outside the gene matches: 3. CDR3 loop: CASSSGQISYEQYF. The CDR3 nucleotides read TGCGCCAGCAGCTCGGGACAGATCTCCTACGAGCAGTACTTC.